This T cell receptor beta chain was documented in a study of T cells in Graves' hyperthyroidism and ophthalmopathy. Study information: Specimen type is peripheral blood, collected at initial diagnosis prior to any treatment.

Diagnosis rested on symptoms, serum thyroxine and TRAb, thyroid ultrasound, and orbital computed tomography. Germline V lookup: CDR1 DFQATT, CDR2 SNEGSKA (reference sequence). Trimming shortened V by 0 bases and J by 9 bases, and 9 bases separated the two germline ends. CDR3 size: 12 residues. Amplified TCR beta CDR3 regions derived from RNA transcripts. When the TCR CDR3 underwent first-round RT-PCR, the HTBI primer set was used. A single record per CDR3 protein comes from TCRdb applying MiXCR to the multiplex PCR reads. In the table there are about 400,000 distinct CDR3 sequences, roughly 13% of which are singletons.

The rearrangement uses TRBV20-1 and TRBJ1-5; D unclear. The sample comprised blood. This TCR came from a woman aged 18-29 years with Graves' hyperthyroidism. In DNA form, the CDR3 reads TGCAGTGCTAGAGAGGGGTCGGGGCCCCAGCATTTT. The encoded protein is CSAREGSGPQHF.